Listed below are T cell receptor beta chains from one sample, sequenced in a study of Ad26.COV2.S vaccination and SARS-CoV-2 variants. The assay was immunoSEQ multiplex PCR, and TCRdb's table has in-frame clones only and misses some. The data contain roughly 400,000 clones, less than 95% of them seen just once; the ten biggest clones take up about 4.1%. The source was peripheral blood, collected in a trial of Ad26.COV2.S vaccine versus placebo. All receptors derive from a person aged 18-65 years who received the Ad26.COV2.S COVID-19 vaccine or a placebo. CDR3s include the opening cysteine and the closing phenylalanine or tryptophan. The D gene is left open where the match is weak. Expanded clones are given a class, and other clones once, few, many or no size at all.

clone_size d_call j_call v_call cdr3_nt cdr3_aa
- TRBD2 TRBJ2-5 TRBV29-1 TGCAGCGTTGAAGATCGACGGGCTAGCGGGACCCAGTACTTC CSVEDRRASGTQYF
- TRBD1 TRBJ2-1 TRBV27 TGTGCCAGCAGTTTGGGGACAGGGGGGAATGAGCAGTTCTTC CASSLGTGGNEQFF
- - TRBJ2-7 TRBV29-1 TGCAGCGTTGTAGGGGGAGGATACTCCTACGAGCAGTACTTC CSVVGGGYSYEQYF
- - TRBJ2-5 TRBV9 TGTGCCAGCAGCGTTGGCGGCAGTGGGCAAGAGACCCAGTACTTC CASSVGGSGQETQYF
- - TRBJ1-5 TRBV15 TGTGCCACCAGCAGAGATCTAGAGGGCGGTGGCAATCAGCCCCAGCATTTT CATSRDLEGGGNQPQHF
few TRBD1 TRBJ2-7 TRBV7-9 TGTGCCAGCAGCCCGGACAGGGGCCACGAGCAGTACTTC CASSPDRGHEQYF
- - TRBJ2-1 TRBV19 TGTGCCAGTAGTATAGGACTCCTCAGACACAATGAGCAGTTCTTC CASSIGLLRHNEQFF
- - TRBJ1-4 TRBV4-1 TGCGCCAGCAGCCAAGGAGGGAACAGGGAGGAAAAACTGTTTTTT CASSQGGNREEKLFF
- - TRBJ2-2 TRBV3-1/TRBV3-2 TGTGCCAGCAGCCAAGATTATAGCGGTTATTACACCGGGGAGCTGTTTTTT CASSQDYSGYYTGELFF
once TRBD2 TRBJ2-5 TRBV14 TGTGCCAGCAGCCAAGCAGCGGGAGAAGAGACCCAGTACTTC CASSQAAGEETQYF
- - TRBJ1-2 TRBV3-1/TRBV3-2 TGTGCCAGCAGCCCCACCTCCCCGGTCATGAGCTATGGCTACACCTTC CASSPTSPVMSYGYTF
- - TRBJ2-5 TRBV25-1 TGTGCCAGCAGGGGGGCTAGCGGAGAGGGCAGCCCGGGGACCCAGTACTTC CASRGASGEGSPGTQYF
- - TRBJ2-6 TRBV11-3 TGTGCCAGCAGGTCGCCAGACACGCCTTTC CASRSPDTPF
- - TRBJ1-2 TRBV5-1 TGCGCCAGCAGCTTGGTTCCAGGGAACTATGGCTACACCTTC CASSLVPGNYGYTF
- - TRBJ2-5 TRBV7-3 TGTGCCAGCAGTTCAGACACCCGCGGTCCCCAGTACTTC CASSSDTRGPQYF
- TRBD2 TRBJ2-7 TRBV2 TGTGCCAGCAGTGAAGGGAGCGGGAGGTCCTACGAGCAGTACTTC CASSEGSGRSYEQYF
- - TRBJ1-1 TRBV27 TGTGCCAGCAGTTTAGGGCGCATGAACACTGAAGCTTTCTTT CASSLGRMNTEAFF
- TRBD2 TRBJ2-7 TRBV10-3 TGTGCCATCAGTGAGGGAACTAGCGGGAGCCACGAGCAGTACTTC CAISEGTSGSHEQYF
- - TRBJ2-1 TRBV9 TGTGCCAGCAGCGTAGCGGGACAATGGAGGGATGAGCAGTTCTTC CASSVAGQWRDEQFF
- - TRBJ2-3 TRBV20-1 TGCAGTGCTAGTTATCTCAATACGCAGTATTTT CSASYLNTQYF
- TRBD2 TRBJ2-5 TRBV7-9 TGTGCCAGCAGCGCAACTAGCGGGACGTCCCAAGAGACCCAGTACTTC CASSATSGTSQETQYF
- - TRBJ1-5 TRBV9 TGTGCCAGCAGCGTAAGCGGTTATAGCAATCAGCCCCAGCATTTT CASSVSGYSNQPQHF
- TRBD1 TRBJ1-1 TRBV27 TGTGCCAGCAGTTTAGACAGGGGGCAGGGCACTGAAGCTTTCTTT CASSLDRGQGTEAFF
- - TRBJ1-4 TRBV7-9 TGTGCCAGCAGACTAGGAAGAGCTAATGAAAAACTGTTTTTT CASRLGRANEKLFF
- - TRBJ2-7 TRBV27 TGTGCCAGCAGTCCCCGAGAGGGTAGGGAGCAGTACTTC CASSPREGREQYF
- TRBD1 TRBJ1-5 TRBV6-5 TGTGCCAGCAGTAGACAGGGGGATAGCAATCAGCCCCAGCATTTT CASSRQGDSNQPQHF
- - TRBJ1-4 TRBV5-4 TGTGCCAGCAGCTTGATGGGGACTAATGAAAAACTGTTTTTT CASSLMGTNEKLFF
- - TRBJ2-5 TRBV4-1 TGCGCCAGCAGCCAAGTCCATCTTCTCCAAGAGACCCAGTACTTC CASSQVHLLQETQYF
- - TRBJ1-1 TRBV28 TGTGCCAGCAGTTTACTGGGCGGACGTGAAGCTTTCTTT CASSLLGGREAFF
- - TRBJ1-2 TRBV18 TGTGCCAGCTCACTACGCCGGGGCGGTATTAACTATGGCTACACCTTC CASSLRRGGINYGYTF
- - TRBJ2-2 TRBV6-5 TGTGCCAGCGGGACCCCTTCCCGGGAGCTGTTTTTT CASGTPSRELFF
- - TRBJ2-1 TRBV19 TGTGCCAGTAGTTCACCTTCCGGCGTCTACAATGAGCAGTTCTTC CASSSPSGVYNEQFF
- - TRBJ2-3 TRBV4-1 TGCGCCAGCAGCCAAGAACGAGACAGCGATACGCAGTATTTT CASSQERDSDTQYF